A single sample is the source of the 23 T cell receptor beta chains below, sequenced in a study of regulatory dendritic cells for organ transplantation. Produced via immunoSEQ multiplex PCR; TCRdb's table is partial and in-frame only. The sample has fewer than 25,000 clones, roughly 87% seen once. Sorted subsets were CFSE-labeled and cultured about 5 days with allogeneic dendritic cells. No antigens are known for them. The source material was naive CD4+ T cells from blood cultured with dendritic cells. Indicated subset: CD45RA+ naive T cells. The source is a human donor in good health.

This chain joins TRBV27 and TRBJ1-2; D gene unclear. Trimming stripped 0 bases from V and 8 bases from J, with 7 bases between. Germline assignment: CDR1 MNHEY and CDR2 SMNVEV (reference sequence). The CDR3 loop spans 12 amino acids. The CDR3 is CASSLSGYGYTF. As DNA, the CDR3 is TGTGCCAGCAGTTTATCGGGATACGGCTACACCTTC.

The chain's CDR3 is CASSFGRQADYGYTF. The CDR3 DNA reads as TGTGCCAGCAGCTTCGGTAGACAGGCAGACTATGGCTACACCTTC. The chain couples TRBV5-6 to TRBJ1-2; D is perhaps TRBD1 (6 bases). Germline CDR1 is SGHDT and CDR2 is YYEEEE. V lost 2 bases to trimming and J lost 3 bases, with 14 bases between them. This CDR3 comprises 15 residues.

The chain couples TRBV4-2 to TRBJ2-1; D possibly corresponds to TRBD2 (5 bases). The CDR3 covers 15 residues. V shed 1 base and J shed 3 bases, with 10 bases lying between them. Germline assignment: CDR1 LGHNA and CDR2 YNFKEQ. CDR3 DNA: TGTGCCAGCAGCCAAGGGGGTAGCGTCTACAATGAGCAGTTCTTC. It encodes CASSQGGSVYNEQFF.

J is TRBJ2-2 and V is TRBV5-1; no clear D. This CDR3 contains 15 residues. The V gene's germline CDR1 is SGHRS and CDR2 YFSETQ. Deletions cut 0 bases from V and 1 base from J, with 7 bases between. The CDR3 DNA is TGCGCCAGCAGCTTGGTACCCCAGAACACCGGGGAGCTGTTTTTT. This translates into CASSLVPQNTGELFF.

The V call is TRBV25-1, the J call TRBJ2-7; TRBD1 agrees at 11 bases. There are 14 residues in the CDR3. The junction had 2 bases not matched to a gene; V was cut back by 4 bases and J by 3 bases. Germline V CDR1 and CDR2: MGHDK, SYGVNS. CDR3 protein: CASSGDRGIYEQYF. As DNA, the CDR3 is TGTGCCAGCAGTGGGGACAGGGGGATCTACGAGCAGTACTTC.

DNA for the CDR3: TGTGCCAGCATCCCGGACGCGAACACCGGGGAGCTGTTTTTT. This translates into CASIPDANTGELFF. The rearrangement joins TRBV2 to TRBJ2-2, with D unresolved. Germline CDR1 SNHLY, CDR2 FYNNEI. The CDR3 has 14 amino acids. Trimming shortened V by 7 bases and J by 0 bases, and 9 bases separated the two germline ends.

This chain joins TRBV5-1 and TRBJ2-2; no firm D call. This CDR3 region has 18 residues. The V end was cut by 4 bases, the J end by 4 bases, with 23 bases between. Germline CDR1 SGHRS, CDR2 YFSETQ. In DNA, the CDR3 is TGCGCCAGCAGCCCACGGCCGGCGGATTTGGTTTTCACCGGGGAGCTGTTTTTT. As protein: CASSPRPADLVFTGELFF. The full variable domain, in which reference TRBV5-1 and TRBJ2-2 provide the parts outside the CDR3, is KAGVTQTPRYLIKTRGQQVTLSCSPISGHRSVSWYQQTPGQGLQFLFEYFSETQRNKGNFPGRFSGRQFSNSRSEMNVSTLELGDSALYLCASSPRPADLVFTGELFFGEGSRLTVL.

This clone was seen only a few times. The gene calls are TRBV5-4 and TRBJ2-7, with a possible D match to TRBD2 (6 bases). CDR1 and CDR2 (germline): SGHNT, YYREEE (reference sequence). V shed 5 bases and J shed 2 bases, with 14 bases lying between them. This CDR3 comprises 14 residues. CDR3 loop: CASRQVGGPYEQYF. CDR3 nucleotide sequence: TGTGCCAGCAGACAGGTCGGGGGACCCTACGAGCAGTACTTC.

V and J are TRBV10-1 and TRBJ2-1; tentative D call: TRBD2 (6 bases). The CDR3 consists of 15 residues. Germline lookup yields CDR1 WNHNN and CDR2 SYGVQD (reference sequence). Trimming pared 5 bases from V and 5 bases from J, leaving 16 bases between. The CDR3 DNA follows: TGCGCCAGCAGTAAGAACACGGCGGGAAACAATGAGCAGTTCTTC. Translating it yields CASSKNTAGNNEQFF.

The rearrangement uses TRBV30 and TRBJ1-2, with TRBD1 identical over 7 bases. There are 12 residues in the CDR3. V trimming: 5 bases; J trimming: 8 bases; junction bases outside the gene matches: 8. Germline V gene sequence: CDR1 GTSNPN, CDR2 SVGIG (reference sequence). The CDR3 here is CAWSTGFFGYTF. The CDR3 DNA reads TGTGCCTGGTCGACAGGGTTTTTCGGCTACACCTTC.

Here the CDR3 DNA reads TGTGCCAGCAGCGTAGACCCGAAAGGGGTGTCACCCCTCCACTTT. Protein: CASSVDPKGVSPLHF. J is TRBJ1-6 and V is TRBV9, with D possibly being TRBD1 (5 bases). CDR3 length: 15 amino acids. With 0 bases removed from V and 10 bases from J, the gap between germline ends came to 14 bases. In germline, CDR1 is SGDLS, CDR2 YYNGEE. Using reference TRBV9 and TRBJ1-6 for the parts outside the CDR3, the full variable domain is DSGVTQTPKHLITATGQRVTLRCSPRSGDLSVYWYQQSLDQGLQFLIQYYNGEERAKGNILERFSAQQFPDLHSELNLSSLELGDSALYFCASSVDPKGVSPLHFGNGTRLTVT.

The chain employs TRBV7-2 and TRBJ1-2; D possibly corresponds to TRBD1 (5 bases). Trimming left V 1 base short and J 5 bases short, with 11 bases between. CDR1 SGHTA and CDR2 FQGNSA come from the germline V gene. The CDR3 consists of 14 residues. This chain's CDR3 is CASSLVGTAYGYTF. The CDR3 region has the DNA TGTGCCAGCAGCTTAGTAGGGACGGCTTATGGCTACACCTTC. The complete variable domain, with remaining parts taken from reference TRBV7-2 and TRBJ1-2, reads GAGVSQSPSNKVTEKGKDVELRCDPISGHTALYWYRQSLGQGLEFLIYFQGNSAPDKSGLPSDRFSAERTGGSVSTLTIQRTQQEDSAVYLCASSLVGTAYGYTFGSGTRLTVV.

The V and J genes are TRBV7-6 and TRBJ1-6; D remains ambiguous. The length of the CDR3 is 14 residues. V lost 4 bases and J 7 bases, leaving 11 bases between the germline ends. Germline V gives CDR1 SGHVS, CDR2 FNYEAQ. The CDR3 spells CASSSGRRNSPLHF. The CDR3 DNA sequence: TGTGCCAGCAGCTCAGGACGGAGAAATTCACCCCTCCACTTT.

This rearrangement joins TRBV7-3 to TRBJ2-1, with TRBD1 matching over 7 bases. Germline V lookup: CDR1 SGHTA, CDR2 FQGTGA. J gave up 5 bases and V 5 bases, and 3 bases lay outside the gene matches. The CDR3 is made up of 13 amino acids. The CDR3 spells CASSRDRDNEQFF. The CDR3 DNA reads as TGTGCCAGCAGCCGAGACAGGGACAATGAGCAGTTCTTC.

This chain uses TRBV19 with TRBJ1-2; D uncertain. CDR1 and CDR2 from the germline V gene are LNHDA and SQIVND (reference sequence). V was shortened by 3 bases and J by 1 base, with 9 bases between the two germline ends. This CDR3 comprises 14 residues. In DNA, the CDR3 is TGTGCCAGTAGTATTGGGTGGAATAACTATGGCTACACCTTC. This translates into CASSIGWNNYGYTF.

The chain uses TRBV7-2 and TRBJ2-2, with TRBD1 identical over 10 bases. V gave up 5 bases and J gave up 7 bases; unmatched junction bases: 16. The CDR3 length is 18 residues. Germline V CDR1 and CDR2: SGHTA, FQGNSA. The CDR3 DNA sequence: TGTGCCAGCAGCCTCAATAGTCTGACAGACAGGGGGCTCGGGGAGCTGTTTTTT. Translated, it gives CASSLNSLTDRGLGELFF.

This clone was detected only once. V usage is TRBV11-2 and J usage is TRBJ2-7; D unresolved. Per the germline V gene, CDR1 is SGHAT and CDR2 is FQNNGV. V was trimmed by 4 bases and J by 4 bases, leaving 8 bases between them. This CDR3 is 12 amino acids long. CDR3: CASSSGRYEQYF. The CDR3, as DNA: TGTGCCAGCAGCTCCGGACGATACGAGCAGTACTTC. The full variable domain, with the rest looked up from reference TRBV11-2 and TRBJ2-7, is EAGVAQSPRYKIIEKRQSVAFWCNPISGHATLYWYQQILGQGPKLLIQFQNNGVVDDSQLPKDRFSAERLKGVDSTLKIQPAKLEDSAVYLCASSSGRYEQYFGPGTRLTVT.

The chain couples TRBV18 to TRBJ1-5; D possibly corresponds to TRBD1 (5 bases). Trimming pared 2 bases from V and 3 bases from J, leaving 11 bases between. CDR1 and CDR2 from the germline V gene are KGHSH and LQKENI. The CDR3 runs to 15 residues. The CDR3 protein is CASSPSRELNQPQHF. CDR3 nucleotide sequence: TGTGCCAGCTCACCAAGCAGGGAGCTCAATCAGCCCCAGCATTTT.

The V gene is TRBV7-9, the J gene TRBJ1-2, with TRBD1 matching 9 bases. V dropped 0 bases and J dropped 8; count of bases not matched to a gene: 10. Germline V gives CDR1 SEHNR, CDR2 FQNEAQ (reference sequence). The CDR3 loop spans 16 amino acids. The chain's CDR3 is CASSLALRQGVMGYTF. The CDR3 DNA reads as TGTGCCAGCAGCTTAGCGTTGCGACAGGGGGTAATGGGCTACACCTTC.

The chain carries TRBV14 and TRBJ2-7, with 7 bases aligning to TRBD1. V shed 2 bases and J 2 bases; nucleotides not matched to a gene: 9. The CDR3 covers 16 residues. Germline V gives CDR1 SGHDN, CDR2 FVKESK. The DNA for the CDR3 is TGTGCCAGCAGCCAAACGGGATGGCAGGGGGCCTACGAGCAGTACTTC. Translation: CASSQTGWQGAYEQYF.

The chain combines TRBV7-8 with TRBJ2-3; D remains ambiguous. Looked up from germline, CDR1 is SGHVS and CDR2 is FQNEAQ. Deletions cut 2 bases from V and 0 bases from J, with 9 bases between. The CDR3 covers 15 residues. Here the CDR3 DNA reads TGTGCCAGCAGCTTATGGGGTGAGAGCACAGATACGCAGTATTTT. Translated, it gives CASSLWGESTDTQYF.

This clone was recorded a few times. The chain joins TRBV5-1 to TRBJ2-5; 7 positions match TRBD1. Unmatched junction bases numbered 6, after V lost 5 bases and J lost 2 bases. CDR3 length equals 14 residues. Germline V gives CDR1 SGHRS, CDR2 YFSETQ. The CDR3 coding sequence is TGCGCCAGCAGTAAGGGGGCAGTACAAGAGACCCAGTACTTC. Its protein is CASSKGAVQETQYF.

The genes are TRBV10-3 and TRBJ1-5; 7 positions agree with TRBD1. Germline CDR1 is ENHRY and CDR2 is SYGVKD. V shed 10 bases, J shed 1 base, and the junction held 7 bases outside the gene matches. CDR3 length: 14 amino acids. The CDR3 loop reads CASGTVGSNQPQHF. Written as DNA, the CDR3 is TGTGCCAGCGGGACAGTGGGGAGCAATCAGCCCCAGCATTTT.